This TCR beta chain was sequenced for a study of post-analysis software for immune sequencing data. Study-wide findings and caveats: With TRBV5-6, TRBV5-1 and TRBV20-1 included, about five TRBV segments were more frequent in patients than in controls.

For this clonotype: The antigen is unknown.

The library was made from cDNA and included unique molecular identifiers. TCRdb reprocessed the PCR reads with MiXCR, giving one entry per CDR3 protein. The sample contains 650,000 to 850,000 distinct CDR3 sequences, roughly 50% of which appear only once. Germline CDR1 and CDR2: MGHRA and YSYEKL. Trimming stripped 0 bases from V and 2 bases from J, with 13 bases between. The length of the CDR3 is 16 residues. The material sequenced was blood. The receptor was isolated from a girl aged 5-17 years with multiple sclerosis. The J gene is TRBJ1-2, the V gene TRBV4-1, with D tentatively TRBD1 (5 bases). The CDR3 sequence is CASSQDQPGRNYGYTF. The CDR3 DNA sequence: TGCGCCAGCAGCCAAGATCAGCCGGGACGGAACTATGGCTACACCTTC.